This TCR beta chain comes out of a study of T cell responses to AZD1222 COVID-19 vaccine. Losses at the gene ends were 4 bases for V and 4 bases for J; bases not matched to a gene: 5. This CDR3 contains 15 residues. Germline V gene sequence: CDR1 SGHNT, CDR2 YENEEA. Produced via immunoSEQ multiplex PCR; TCRdb's table is partial and in-frame only. The sample lists around 130,000 clones; more than 90% were seen once. For this clone: What it binds is not known.

Study outcomes and limitations: Mostly white British, mostly female donors; authors suggested clonal diversity may be underestimated.

This specimen consisted of peripheral blood, obtained 28 days after the second AZD1222 dose. The clonotype was recovered from an adult who received the AZD1222 COVID-19 vaccine. The V call is TRBV11-3, the J call TRBJ2-1, with TRBD2 matching 9 bases. For the CDR3, the DNA is TGTGCCAGCAGCTCGGTAGCGGGAGCTTACAATGAGCAGTTCTTC. Encoded protein: CASSSVAGAYNEQFF.